This T cell receptor beta chain stems from a study of blood T cell repertoires in COVID-19. Across the study: Sites in the United States, Italy and Spain provided acute and convalescent COVID-19 samples.

This CDR3 contains 15 residues. The germline V gene encodes CDR1 MGHRA and CDR2 YSYEKL. Trimming at V came to 2 bases and at J to 8 bases, leaving 9 bases not matched to a gene. Produced via immunoSEQ multiplex PCR; TCRdb's table is partial and in-frame only. The table lists 180,000 or so clones, over 75% of them singletons. The specimen was PBMCs or T cells enriched from blood (not recorded which). This clonotype was obtained from a human donor with acute COVID-19. The donor label of this sample is uncertain. J is TRBJ1-2 and V is TRBV4-1, with 9 positions matching TRBD1. The CDR3 spells CASSQSGTGRFGYTF. The CDR3 nucleotides read TGCGCCAGCAGCCAATCCGGGACAGGGCGATTCGGCTACACCTTC.